A single sample is the source of the 7 T cell receptor beta chains below, sequenced in a study of cytomegalovirus exposure and HLA in healthy donors. Sequencing used immunoSEQ multiplex PCR; TCRdb keeps in-frame clones, though not all of them. The top ten hold over 4% of the sample, which has under 200,000 clones, roughly 91% seen once. Sequencing input: PBMCs. These receptors were obtained from a man between 18 and 35 years old in good health and CMV-seropositive.

The V call is TRBV27, the J call TRBJ2-1; possible D gene TRBD1, 6 bases. V lost 5 bases to trimming and J lost 6 bases, with 11 bases between them. CDR3 length equals 13 residues. Germline V CDR1 and CDR2: MNHEY, SMNVEV (reference sequence). The CDR3 loop reads CASSMGHTNEQFF. DNA for the CDR3: TGTGCCAGCAGTATGGGACACACCAATGAGCAGTTCTTC.

V and J are TRBV29-1 and TRBJ1-1; TRBD1 matches 8 bases. Germline values: CDR1 SQVTM, CDR2 ANQGSEA. V was clipped by 4 bases and J by 2 bases; unmatched bases: 3. CDR3 length equals 13 residues. The CDR3 loop is CSVAPGGNTEAFF. The CDR3 DNA reads TGCAGCGTTGCCCCAGGGGGCAACACTGAAGCTTTCTTT. The full variable domain, its missing parts supplied by reference TRBV29-1 and TRBJ1-1, is SAVISQKPSRDICQRGTSLTIQCQVDSQVTMMFWYRQQPGQSLTLIATANQGSEATYESGFVIDKFPISRPNLTFSTLTVSNMSPEDSSIYLCSVAPGGNTEAFFGQGTRLTVV.

The chain links TRBV28 to TRBJ2-7; the match to TRBD2 covers 10 bases. The V segment lost 8 bases and the J segment 1 base; nucleotides outside the gene matches: 11. The germline V gene encodes CDR1 MDHEN and CDR2 SYDVKM. CDR3 size: 16 residues. The CDR3 nucleotides read TGTGCCAGCTCGAGCGGGAGGGCGGAGAGGTCCTACGAGCAGTACTTC. The encoded protein is CASSSGRAERSYEQYF.

The V gene is TRBV25-1, the J gene TRBJ1-1; D ambiguous. CDR3 size: 17 residues. Germline V gene sequence: CDR1 MGHDK, CDR2 SYGVNS. The V end lost 0 bases, the J end lost 0 bases, and 14 bases lay between the germline ends. The CDR3 sequence is CASSEYSLSGMNTEAFF. The CDR3 DNA follows: TGTGCCAGCAGTGAATATAGTTTGTCGGGGATGAACACTGAAGCTTTCTTT.

The chain links TRBV6-1 to TRBJ1-5, with 11 bases matching TRBD1. Germline loops: CDR1 MNHNS, CDR2 SASEGT. This CDR3 is 15 amino acids long. V lost 4 bases and J lost 6; bases outside the gene matches: 5. This chain's CDR3 is CASSAGTGGSQPQHF. DNA for the CDR3: TGTGCCAGCAGTGCCGGGACAGGGGGTAGTCAGCCCCAGCATTTT.

The V gene is TRBV2, the J gene TRBJ1-2, with 7 bases fitting TRBD1. The J segment lost 4 bases and the V segment lost 2 bases, leaving 7 bases of the junction unmatched. The CDR3 runs to 15 residues. Germline V lookup: CDR1 SNHLY, CDR2 FYNNEI. The CDR3 loop is CASSETGQVIYGYTF. CDR3 bases: TGTGCCAGCAGTGAAACAGGACAGGTCATCTATGGCTACACCTTC.

The gene calls are TRBV2 and TRBJ2-7, with D unresolved. Looked up from germline, CDR1 is SNHLY and CDR2 is FYNNEI. Trimming shortened V by 4 bases and J by 2 bases, and 21 bases separated the two germline ends. The CDR3 consists of 17 residues. CDR3 DNA: TGTGCCAGCAGTGTTATGGGCTTGATGACCTCTACCTACGAGCAGTACTTC. Protein sequence: CASSVMGLMTSTYEQYF.